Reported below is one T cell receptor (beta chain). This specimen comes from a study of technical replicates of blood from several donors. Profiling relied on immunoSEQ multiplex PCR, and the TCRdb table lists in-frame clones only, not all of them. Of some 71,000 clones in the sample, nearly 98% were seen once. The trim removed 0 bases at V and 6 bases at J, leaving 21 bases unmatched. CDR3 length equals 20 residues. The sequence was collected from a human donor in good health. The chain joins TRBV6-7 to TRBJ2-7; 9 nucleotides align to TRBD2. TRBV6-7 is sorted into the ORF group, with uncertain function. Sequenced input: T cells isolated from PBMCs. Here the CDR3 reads CASSYSVFLAGRLRGSEQYF. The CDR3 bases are TGTGCCAGCAGTTACTCGGTCTTCCTAGCGGGACGGTTACGGGGGAGCGAGCAGTACTTC.